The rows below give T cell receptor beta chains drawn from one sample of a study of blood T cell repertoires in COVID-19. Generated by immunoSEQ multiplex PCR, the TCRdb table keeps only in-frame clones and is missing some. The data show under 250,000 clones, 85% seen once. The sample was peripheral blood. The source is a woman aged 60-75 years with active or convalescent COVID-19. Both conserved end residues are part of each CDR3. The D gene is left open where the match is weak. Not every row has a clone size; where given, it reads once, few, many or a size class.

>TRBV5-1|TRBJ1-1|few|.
CASREGNTEAFF
TGCGCCAGCCGGGAGGGAAACACTGAAGCTTTCTTT
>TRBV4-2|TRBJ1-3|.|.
CASSQETAGNTIYF
TGTGCCAGCAGCCAAGAGACAGCGGGAAACACCATATATTTT
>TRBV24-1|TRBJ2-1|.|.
CATSDLLGGITEQFF
TGTGCCACCAGTGATTTGCTAGGAGGGATTACGGAGCAGTTCTTC
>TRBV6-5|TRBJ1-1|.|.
CASSPDSHTEAFF
TGTGCCAGCAGTCCGGACAGCCACACTGAAGCTTTCTTT
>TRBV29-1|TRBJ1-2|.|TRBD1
CSVLDRAFNGYTF
TGCAGCGTCCTGGACAGGGCCTTTAATGGCTACACCTTC
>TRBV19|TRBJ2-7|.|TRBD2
CASSRGRTSGPYEQYF
TGTGCCAGTAGTAGGGGCCGGACTAGCGGGCCCTACGAGCAGTACTTC
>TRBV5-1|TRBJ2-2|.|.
CASSLAPHSNTGELFF
TGCGCCAGCAGCTTGGCCCCTCACTCGAACACCGGGGAGCTGTTTTTT
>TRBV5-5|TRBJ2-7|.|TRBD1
CASSLKGLGTAYEQYF
TGTGCCAGCAGCTTGAAAGGACTCGGGACAGCCTACGAGCAGTACTTC
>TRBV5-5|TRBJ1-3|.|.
CASSFVGGENTIYF
TGTGCCAGCAGCTTCGTGGGGGGTGAAAACACCATATATTTT
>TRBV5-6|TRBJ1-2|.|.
CASSLGLTVMSGNYGYTF
TGTGCCAGCAGCTTGGGTTTGACTGTAATGTCCGGGAACTATGGCTACACCTTC
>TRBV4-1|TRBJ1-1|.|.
CASSQESGMNTEAFF
TGCGCCAGCAGCCAAGAGTCAGGTATGAACACTGAAGCTTTCTTT
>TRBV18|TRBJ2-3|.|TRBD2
CASSPTAGGQADTQYF
TGTGCCAGCTCACCAACTGCGGGGGGGCAGGCAGATACGCAGTATTTT
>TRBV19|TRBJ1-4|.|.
CASSIDPQGRRKLFF
TGTGCCAGTAGTATAGATCCCCAGGGGAGAAGAAAACTGTTTTTT
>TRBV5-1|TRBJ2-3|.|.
CASSLALSTDTQYF
TGCGCCAGCAGCTTGGCTCTGAGCACAGATACGCAGTATTTT
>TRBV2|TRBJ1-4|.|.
CASVLLAGQNEKLFF
TGTGCCAGCGTCCTACTGGCAGGTCAAAATGAAAAACTGTTTTTT
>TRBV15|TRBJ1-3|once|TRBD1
CATSRDPSGGTGNTIYF
TGTGCCACCAGCAGAGATCCCTCAGGGGGCACTGGAAACACCATATATTTT
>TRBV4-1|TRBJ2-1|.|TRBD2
CASSQVQLAGDGEQFF
TGCGCCAGCAGCCAAGTCCAACTAGCGGGAGACGGTGAGCAGTTCTTC
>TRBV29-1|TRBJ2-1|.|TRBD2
CSVEVTSGGNEQFF
TGCAGCGTTGAAGTGACTAGCGGGGGCAATGAGCAGTTCTTC
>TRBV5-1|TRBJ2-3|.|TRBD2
CASRFRLTSGGHYEGSGMTDTQYF
TGCGCCAGCAGATTCAGGCTGACTAGCGGGGGCCACTACGAGGGCTCGGGGATGACAGATACGCAGTATTTT
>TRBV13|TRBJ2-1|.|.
CASSSNLGEYSYNEQFF
TGTGCCAGCAGCTCTAACCTAGGGGAATACTCCTACAATGAGCAGTTCTTC
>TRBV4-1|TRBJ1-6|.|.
CASSQQQGSLHF
TGCGCCAGCAGCCAGCAACAGGGATCCCTCCACTTT
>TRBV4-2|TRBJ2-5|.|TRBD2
CASSMVVTSGKEETQYF
TGTGCCAGCAGCATGGTTGTGACTAGCGGGAAGGAAGAGACCCAGTACTTC
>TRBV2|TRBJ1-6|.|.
CASRQGGSPLHF
TGTGCCAGCAGACAGGGCGGTTCACCCCTCCACTTT
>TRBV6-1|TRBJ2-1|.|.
CASSEQGSPEQFF
TGTGCCAGCAGTGAACAGGGGTCCCCTGAGCAGTTCTTC
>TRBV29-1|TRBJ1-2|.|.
CSVDRVYGYTF
TGCAGCGTTGACAGGGTCTATGGCTACACCTTC
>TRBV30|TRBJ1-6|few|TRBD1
CAWSDRGYNSPLHF
TGTGCCTGGAGTGACAGGGGGTATAATTCACCCCTCCACTTT
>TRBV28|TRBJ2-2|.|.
CASRAGPGELFF
TGTGCCAGCAGGGCGGGGCCCGGGGAGCTGTTTTTT
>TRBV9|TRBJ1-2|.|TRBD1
CASSGKTGSNYGYTF
TGTGCCAGCAGCGGTAAGACAGGGTCTAACTATGGCTACACCTTC
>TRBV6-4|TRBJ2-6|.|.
CASSRQGGTGANVLTF
TGTGCCAGCAGTAGGCAGGGAGGAACTGGGGCCAACGTCCTGACTTTC
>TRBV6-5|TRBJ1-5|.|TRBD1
CASRADRGQPQHF
TGTGCCAGCAGGGCCGACAGGGGCCAGCCCCAGCATTTT
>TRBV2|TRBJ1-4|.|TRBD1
CASSQEQGFGEKLFF
TGTGCCAGCAGTCAAGAACAGGGGTTTGGAGAAAAACTGTTTTTT
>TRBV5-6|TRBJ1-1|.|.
CASRPWAVNTEAFF
TGTGCCAGCAGACCCTGGGCAGTCAACACTGAAGCTTTCTTT
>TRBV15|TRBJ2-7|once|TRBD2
CATSREGRAGYEQYF
TGTGCCACCAGCCGGGAGGGGCGGGCGGGCTACGAGCAGTACTTC
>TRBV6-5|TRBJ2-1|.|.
CASSTPQGYGEQFF
TGTGCCAGCAGTACGCCACAGGGTTACGGTGAGCAGTTCTTC
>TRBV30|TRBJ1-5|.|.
CAWSGNSNNQPQHF
TGTGCCTGGAGTGGAAACTCTAACAATCAGCCCCAGCATTTT
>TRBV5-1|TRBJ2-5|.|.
CASSLEVVQRETQYF
TGCGCCAGCAGCTTGGAGGTGGTCCAGAGGGAGACCCAGTACTTC
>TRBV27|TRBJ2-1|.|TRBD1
CASRGQGAGEQFF
TGTGCCAGCAGGGGACAGGGGGCAGGTGAGCAGTTCTTC
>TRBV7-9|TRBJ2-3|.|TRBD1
CASSTSLDWTGTDTQYF
TGTGCCAGCAGCACCTCCTTAGATTGGACAGGAACCGATACGCAGTATTTT
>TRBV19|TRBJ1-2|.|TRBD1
CASSQQGALSYTF
TGTGCCAGTAGTCAGCAGGGGGCCCTGAGCTACACCTTC
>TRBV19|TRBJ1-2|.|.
CASSSQIRHYGYTF
TGTGCCAGTAGTTCCCAGATACGCCACTATGGCTACACCTTC
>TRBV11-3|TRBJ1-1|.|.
CASSYWRSEAFF
TGTGCCAGCAGTTATTGGCGGAGTGAAGCTTTCTTT
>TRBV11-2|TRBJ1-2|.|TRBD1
CASSTGPDRAYGYTF
TGTGCCAGCTCGACCGGCCCGGACAGGGCCTATGGCTACACCTTC
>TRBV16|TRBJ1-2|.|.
CASSQSSRGAIYGYTF
TGTGCCAGCAGCCAATCTTCCAGGGGCGCAATCTATGGCTACACCTTC
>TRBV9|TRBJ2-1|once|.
CASSVAGSVDEQFF
TGTGCCAGCAGCGTGGCCGGGAGCGTGGATGAGCAGTTCTTC
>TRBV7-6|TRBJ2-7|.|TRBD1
CASSKSRTGVHEQYF
TGTGCCAGCAGCAAGTCCCGGACAGGGGTGCACGAGCAGTACTTC
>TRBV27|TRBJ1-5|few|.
CASSLGANSNQPQHF
TGTGCCAGCAGTTTGGGGGCCAATAGCAATCAGCCCCAGCATTTT
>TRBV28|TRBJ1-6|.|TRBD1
CASSLRDRGGWSPLHF
TGTGCCAGCAGTTTGCGGGACAGGGGGGGATGGTCACCCCTCCACTTT
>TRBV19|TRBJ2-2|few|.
CASNRGSTGELFF
TGTGCCAGTAACCGGGGTAGCACCGGGGAGCTGTTTTTT
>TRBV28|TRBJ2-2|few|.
CASKTQGGLGGELFF
TGTGCCAGCAAGACTCAGGGGGGCCTGGGCGGGGAGCTGTTTTTT
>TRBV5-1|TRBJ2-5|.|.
CASTPGNQETQYF
TGCGCCAGCACCCCGGGGAACCAAGAGACCCAGTACTTC
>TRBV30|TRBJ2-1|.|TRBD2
CAWSRGGLADNEQFF
TGTGCCTGGAGTCGGGGGGGACTAGCGGACAATGAGCAGTTCTTC
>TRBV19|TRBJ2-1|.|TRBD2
CASSIGTSGTSGEQFF
TGTGCCAGTAGTATCGGGACTAGCGGGACATCAGGTGAGCAGTTCTTC
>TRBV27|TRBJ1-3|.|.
CASSPQGIGNTIYF
TGTGCCAGCAGTCCCCAGGGGATCGGAAACACCATATATTTT